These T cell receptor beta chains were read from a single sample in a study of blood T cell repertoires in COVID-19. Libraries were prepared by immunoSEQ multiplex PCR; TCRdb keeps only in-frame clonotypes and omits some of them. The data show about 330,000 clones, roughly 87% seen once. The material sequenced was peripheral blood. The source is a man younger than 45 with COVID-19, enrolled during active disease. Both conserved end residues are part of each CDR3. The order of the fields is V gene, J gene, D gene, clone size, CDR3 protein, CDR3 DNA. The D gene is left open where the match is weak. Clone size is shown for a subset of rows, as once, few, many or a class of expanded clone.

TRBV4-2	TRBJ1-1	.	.	CASSHGQIMNTEAFF	TGTGCCAGCAGCCACGGACAGATAATGAACACTGAAGCTTTCTTT
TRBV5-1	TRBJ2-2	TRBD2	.	CASSLGPSGSANTGELFF	TGCGCCAGCAGCTTGGGGCCTAGCGGGAGTGCTAACACCGGGGAGCTGTTTTTT
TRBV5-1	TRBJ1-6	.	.	CASSSGDSPLHF	TGCGCCAGCAGCTCAGGGGATTCACCCCTCCACTTT
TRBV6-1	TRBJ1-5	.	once	CASSGPGVHSNQPQHF	TGTGCCAGCAGTGGCCCAGGGGTGCATAGCAATCAGCCCCAGCATTTT
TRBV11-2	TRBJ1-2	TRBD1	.	CASSSGQLDGYTF	TGTGCCAGCAGCTCGGGACAGCTTGATGGCTACACCTTC
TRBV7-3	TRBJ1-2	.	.	CASSTGNSGYTF	TGTGCCAGCAGCACAGGGAATTCTGGCTACACCTTC
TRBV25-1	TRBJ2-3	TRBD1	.	CASSELTGDTDTQYF	TGTGCCAGCAGTGAACTGACAGGGGATACAGATACGCAGTATTTT
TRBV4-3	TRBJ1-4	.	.	CASKGGDEKLFF	TGCGCCAGCAAAGGGGGTGATGAAAAACTGTTTTTT
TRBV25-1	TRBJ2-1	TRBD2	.	CASRLTLSSGRTYNEQFF	TGTGCCAGCAGGCTAACGCTCTCTAGCGGGAGGACCTACAATGAGCAGTTCTTC
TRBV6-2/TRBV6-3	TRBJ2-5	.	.	CASSSLRGGTETQYF	TGTGCCAGCAGTTCCCTCCGGGGAGGCACGGAGACCCAGTACTTC
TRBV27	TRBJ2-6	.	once	CASSLVHDSPGANVLTF	TGTGCCAGCAGTTTAGTTCACGACAGCCCTGGGGCCAACGTCCTGACTTTC
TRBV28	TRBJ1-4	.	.	CASSPLGESENEKLFF	TGTGCCAGCAGCCCCCTGGGCGAGTCAGAAAATGAAAAACTGTTTTTT
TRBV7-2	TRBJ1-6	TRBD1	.	CASSPSMTGDSPLHF	TGTGCCAGCAGCCCCTCGATGACAGGGGATTCACCCCTCCACTTT
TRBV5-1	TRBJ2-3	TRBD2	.	CASSLEGGRASDTQYF	TGCGCCAGCTCCCTGGAGGGCGGGAGGGCCTCAGATACGCAGTATTTT
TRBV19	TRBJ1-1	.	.	CASWNRGGTEAFF	TGTGCCAGTTGGAACCGCGGGGGGACTGAAGCTTTCTTT
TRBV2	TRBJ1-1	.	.	CASSEGTYMNTEAFF	TGTGCCAGCAGTGAGGGCACCTACATGAACACTGAAGCTTTCTTT
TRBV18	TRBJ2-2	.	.	CASSPVQGSNTGELFF	TGTGCCAGCTCACCAGTTCAGGGGTCGAACACCGGGGAGCTGTTTTTT
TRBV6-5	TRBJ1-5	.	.	CASSYGASNQPQHF	TGTGCCAGCAGTTACGGGGCAAGCAATCAGCCCCAGCATTTT
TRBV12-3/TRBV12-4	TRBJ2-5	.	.	CASNDRQETQYF	TGTGCCAGCAATGACAGGCAAGAGACCCAGTACTTC
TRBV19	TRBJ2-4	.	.	CASSAAGYLAKNIQYF	TGTGCCAGTAGTGCCGCAGGGTATCTAGCCAAAAACATTCAGTACTTC
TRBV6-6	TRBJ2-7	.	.	CASSLRGQISYEQYF	TGTGCCAGCAGCCTTCGTGGGCAGATCTCCTACGAGCAGTACTTC
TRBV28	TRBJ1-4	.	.	CASTLGSGRVEKLFF	TGTGCCAGCACCTTAGGGAGTGGTCGGGTGGAAAAACTGTTTTTT
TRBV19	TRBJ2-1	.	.	CASSIDPGLPMIF	TGTGCCAGTAGTATAGATCCCGGACTACCTATGATCTTC
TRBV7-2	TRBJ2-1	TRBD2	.	CASSIQTSGGGREQFF	TGTGCCAGCAGCATTCAGACTAGCGGGGGTGGACGTGAGCAGTTCTTC
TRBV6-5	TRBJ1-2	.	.	CASSYGSGYTF	TGTGCCAGCAGTTACGGGAGTGGCTACACCTTC
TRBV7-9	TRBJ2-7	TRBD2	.	CAITSGGAVSGEQYF	TGTGCCATCACTAGCGGGGGGGCCGTTTCAGGCGAGCAGTACTTC
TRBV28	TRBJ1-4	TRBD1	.	CASSPPGQGGEKLFF	TGTGCCAGCAGCCCCCCGGGACAGGGTGGTGAAAAACTGTTTTTT
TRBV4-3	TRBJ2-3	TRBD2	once	CASSQGLAGPTDTQYF	TGCGCCAGCAGCCAGGGGCTAGCGGGTCCCACAGATACGCAGTATTTT
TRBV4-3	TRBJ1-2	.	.	CASSQDRKPVGYGYTF	TGCGCCAGCAGCCAAGATAGAAAACCCGTCGGGTATGGCTACACCTTC
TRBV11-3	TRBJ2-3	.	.	CASSFSGDYLRDTQYF	TGTGCCAGCAGCTTCTCAGGGGATTACCTTAGGGATACGCAGTATTTT
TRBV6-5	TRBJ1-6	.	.	CASSYPRRGGNSPLHF	TGTGCCAGCAGTTACCCCCGGCGGGGTGGTAATTCACCCCTCCACTTT
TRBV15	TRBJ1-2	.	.	CATTPTRMDYGYTF	TGTGCCACCACCCCGACAAGAATGGACTATGGCTACACCTTC
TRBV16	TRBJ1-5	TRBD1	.	CASSQGTGFNQPQHF	TGTGCCAGCAGCCAAGGGACAGGCTTTAATCAGCCCCAGCATTTT
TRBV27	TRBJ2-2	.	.	CASSFRTGGTGELFF	TGTGCCAGCAGTTTTAGGACCGGAGGTACCGGGGAGCTGTTTTTT
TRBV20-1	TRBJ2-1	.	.	CSASRGANEQFF	TGCAGTGCTAGTCGGGGGGCCAATGAGCAGTTCTTC
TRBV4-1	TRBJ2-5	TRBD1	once	CASSPRGTGKETQYF	TGCGCCAGCAGCCCGCGCGGGACAGGGAAAGAGACCCAGTACTTC
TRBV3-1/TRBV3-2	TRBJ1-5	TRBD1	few	CASSHGGQGAFQPQHF	TGTGCCAGCAGCCATGGAGGACAGGGGGCTTTTCAGCCCCAGCATTTT
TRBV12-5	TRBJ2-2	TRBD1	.	CASTPSGTGGSGELFF	TGTGCCTCAACTCCCTCCGGGACAGGGGGATCCGGGGAGCTGTTTTTT
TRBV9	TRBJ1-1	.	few	CASSSPQKMNTEAFF	TGTGCCAGCAGCTCTCCCCAGAAAATGAACACTGAAGCTTTCTTT
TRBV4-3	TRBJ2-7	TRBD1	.	CASHEVPGQKTEQYF	TGCGCCAGCCACGAGGTGCCGGGACAGAAGACCGAGCAGTACTTC
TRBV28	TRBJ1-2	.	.	CASSFDTVGSSDGYTF	TGTGCCAGCAGTTTTGATACTGTGGGGAGCTCAGATGGCTACACCTTC
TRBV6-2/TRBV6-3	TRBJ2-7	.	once	CASSRPLGSEQYF	TGTGCCAGCAGTCGCCCTTTAGGGAGCGAGCAGTACTTC
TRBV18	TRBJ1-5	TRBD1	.	CASSPAGTGGYSNQPQHF	TGTGCCAGCTCACCCGCCGGGACAGGAGGATATAGCAATCAGCCCCAGCATTTT
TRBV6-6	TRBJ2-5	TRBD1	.	CASSGTGGILSETQYF	TGTGCCAGCTCAGGTACAGGGGGAATTCTTTCTGAGACCCAGTACTTC
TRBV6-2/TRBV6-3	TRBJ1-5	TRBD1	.	CASSYPGQGGNQPQHF	TGTGCCAGCAGTTACCCGGGACAGGGGGGCAATCAGCCCCAGCATTTT
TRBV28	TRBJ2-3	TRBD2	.	CASSIYWETSGRADTQYF	TGTGCCAGCAGTATTTATTGGGAGACTAGCGGGAGGGCAGATACGCAGTATTTT
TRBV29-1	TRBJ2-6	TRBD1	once	CSATGGLSDSGANVLTF	TGCAGCGCGACAGGGGGATTGTCCGACTCTGGGGCCAACGTCCTGACTTTC
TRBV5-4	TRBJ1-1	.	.	CASSLAVGALMNTEAFF	TGTGCCAGCAGCTTGGCCGTGGGAGCCCTCATGAACACTGAAGCTTTCTTT
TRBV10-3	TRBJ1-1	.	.	CAISAALGGANTEAFF	TGTGCCATCAGCGCGGCCTTGGGTGGAGCTAACACTGAAGCTTTCTTT
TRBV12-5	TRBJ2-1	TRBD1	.	CASAPRDRGLLSSYNEQFF	TGTGCTAGTGCCCCCCGGGACAGGGGTCTCCTGAGCTCCTACAATGAGCAGTTCTTC
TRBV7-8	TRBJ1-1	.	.	CASSLIGGGRGTEAFF	TGTGCCAGCAGCTTAATCGGTGGTGGGAGGGGCACTGAAGCTTTCTTT
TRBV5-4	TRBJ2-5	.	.	CASSFPGETQYF	TGTGCCAGCAGCTTTCCCGGGGAGACCCAGTACTTC
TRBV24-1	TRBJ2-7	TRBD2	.	CATSDNSGNTYEQYF	TGTGCCACCAGTGACAATAGCGGGAATACCTACGAGCAGTACTTC
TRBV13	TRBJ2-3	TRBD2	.	CASSDDSGGVTDTQYF	TGTGCCAGCAGCGACGATAGCGGGGGAGTCACAGATACGCAGTATTTT